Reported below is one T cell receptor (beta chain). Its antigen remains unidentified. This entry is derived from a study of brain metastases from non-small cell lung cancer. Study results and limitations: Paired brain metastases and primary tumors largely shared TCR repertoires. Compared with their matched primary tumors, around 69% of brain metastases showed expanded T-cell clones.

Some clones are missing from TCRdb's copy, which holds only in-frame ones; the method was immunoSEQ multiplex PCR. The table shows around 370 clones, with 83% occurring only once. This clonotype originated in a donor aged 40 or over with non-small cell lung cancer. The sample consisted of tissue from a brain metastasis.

The CDR3 here is CASNPGANTIYF. Here the CDR3 DNA reads TGTGCCAGCAACCCGGGGGCCAACACCATATATTTT. The chain recombines TRBV6-5 with TRBJ1-3, with D possibly being TRBD1 (6 bases). Germline CDR1 and CDR2: MNHEY and SVGAGI. Trimming cost V 7 bases and J 7 bases, with 11 bases left between them. This CDR3 spans 12 amino acids.